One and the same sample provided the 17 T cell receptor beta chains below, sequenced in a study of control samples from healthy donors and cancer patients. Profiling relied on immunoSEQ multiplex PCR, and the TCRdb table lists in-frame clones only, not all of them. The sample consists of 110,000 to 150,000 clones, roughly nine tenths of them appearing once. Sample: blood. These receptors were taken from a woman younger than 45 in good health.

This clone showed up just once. This CDR3 is CASSYPWQGEGYGYTF. CDR3 coding DNA: TGTGCCAGCAGTTACCCCTGGCAGGGAGAAGGCTATGGCTACACCTTC. The chain employs TRBV6-5 and TRBJ1-2, with D possibly being TRBD1 (5 bases). The germline V and J ends were trimmed by 2 bases and 4 bases, with 17 bases remaining between them. The CDR3 spans 16 residues. Germline V gene data show CDR1 as MNHEY and CDR2 as SVGAGI.

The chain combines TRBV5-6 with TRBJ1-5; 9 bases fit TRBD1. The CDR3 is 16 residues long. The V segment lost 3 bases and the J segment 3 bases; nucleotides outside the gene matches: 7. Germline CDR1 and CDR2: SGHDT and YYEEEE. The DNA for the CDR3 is TGTGCCAGCAGCTACGGACAGGGGTCCTCCAATCAGCCCCAGCATTTT. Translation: CASSYGQGSSNQPQHF. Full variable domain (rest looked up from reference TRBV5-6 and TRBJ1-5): DAGVTQSPTHLIKTRGQQVTLRCSPKSGHDTVSWYQQALGQGPQFIFQYYEEEERQRGNFPDRFSGHQFPNYSSELNVNALLLGDSALYLCASSYGQGSSNQPQHFGDGTRLSIL.

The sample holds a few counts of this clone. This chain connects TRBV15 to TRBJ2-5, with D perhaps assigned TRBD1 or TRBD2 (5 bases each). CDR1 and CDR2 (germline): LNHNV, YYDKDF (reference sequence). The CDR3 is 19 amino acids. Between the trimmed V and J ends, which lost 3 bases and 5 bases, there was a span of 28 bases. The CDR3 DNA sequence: TGTGCCACCAGCAGGATCGAAGGGGTTTCACTAGGGCGAGGGGAGACCCAGTACTTC. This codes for CATSRIEGVSLGRGETQYF. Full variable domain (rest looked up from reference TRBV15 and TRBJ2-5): DAMVIQNPRYQVTQFGKPVTLSCSQTLNHNVMYWYQQKSSQAPKLLFHYYDKDFNNEADTPDNFQSRRPNTSFCFLDIRSPGLGDTAMYLCATSRIEGVSLGRGETQYFGPGTRLLVL.

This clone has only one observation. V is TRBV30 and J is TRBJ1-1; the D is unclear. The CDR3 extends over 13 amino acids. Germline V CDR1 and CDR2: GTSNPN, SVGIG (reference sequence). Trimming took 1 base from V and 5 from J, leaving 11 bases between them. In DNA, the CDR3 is TGTGCCTGGAGTGCGGGGATTTGGACTGAAGCTTTCTTT. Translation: CAWSAGIWTEAFF.

CDR3 sequence: CATSDFRGSDTEAFF. CDR3 DNA: TGTGCCACCAGTGATTTCAGGGGCTCTGACACTGAAGCTTTCTTT. The rearrangement links TRBV24-1 to TRBJ1-1, with D possibly matching TRBD1 (6 bases). The ends were cut back, 1 base at V and 3 bases at J, with 11 bases in the middle. This CDR3 spans 15 amino acids. CDR1 and CDR2 from the germline V gene are KGHDR and SFDVKD.

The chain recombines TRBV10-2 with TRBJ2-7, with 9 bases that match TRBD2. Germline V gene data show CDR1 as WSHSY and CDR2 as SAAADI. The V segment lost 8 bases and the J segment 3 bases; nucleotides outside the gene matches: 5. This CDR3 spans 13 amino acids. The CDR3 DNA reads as TGCGCCAGCCGAATAGCGGGAGTCTACGAGCAGTACTTC. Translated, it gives CASRIAGVYEQYF.

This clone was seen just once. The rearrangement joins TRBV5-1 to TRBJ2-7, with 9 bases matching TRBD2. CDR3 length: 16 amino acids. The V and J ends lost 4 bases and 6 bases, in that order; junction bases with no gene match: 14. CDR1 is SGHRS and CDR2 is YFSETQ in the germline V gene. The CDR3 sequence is CASSPSSGSSRLEQYF. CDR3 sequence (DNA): TGCGCCAGCAGCCCCAGTAGCGGGAGTAGCCGGCTCGAGCAGTACTTC.

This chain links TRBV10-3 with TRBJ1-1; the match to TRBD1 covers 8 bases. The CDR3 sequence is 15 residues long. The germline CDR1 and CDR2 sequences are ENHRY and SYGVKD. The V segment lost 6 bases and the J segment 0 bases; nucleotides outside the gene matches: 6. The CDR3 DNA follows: TGTGCCATCAGCCCACAGGGGGGGATGAACACTGAAGCTTTCTTT. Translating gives CAISPQGGMNTEAFF.

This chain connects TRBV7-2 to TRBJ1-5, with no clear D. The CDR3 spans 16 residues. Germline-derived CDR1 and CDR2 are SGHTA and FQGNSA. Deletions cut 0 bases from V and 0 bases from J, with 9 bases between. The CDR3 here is CASSLAAGYSNQPQHF. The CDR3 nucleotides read TGTGCCAGCAGCTTAGCGGCGGGTTATAGCAATCAGCCCCAGCATTTT.

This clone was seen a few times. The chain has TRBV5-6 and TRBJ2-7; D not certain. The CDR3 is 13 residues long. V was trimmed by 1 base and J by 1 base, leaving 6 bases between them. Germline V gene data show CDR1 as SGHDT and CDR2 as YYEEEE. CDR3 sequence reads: CASSLLASYEQYF. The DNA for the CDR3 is TGTGCCAGCAGCTTGCTGGCATCCTACGAGCAGTACTTC.

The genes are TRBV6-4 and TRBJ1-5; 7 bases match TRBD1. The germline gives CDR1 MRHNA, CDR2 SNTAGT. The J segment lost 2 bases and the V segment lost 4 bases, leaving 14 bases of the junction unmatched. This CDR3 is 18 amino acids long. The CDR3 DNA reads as TGTGCCAGCAGTGGCCTACGACAGGGAGGTAGCGGCAATCAGCCCCAGCATTTT. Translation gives CASSGLRQGGSGNQPQHF.

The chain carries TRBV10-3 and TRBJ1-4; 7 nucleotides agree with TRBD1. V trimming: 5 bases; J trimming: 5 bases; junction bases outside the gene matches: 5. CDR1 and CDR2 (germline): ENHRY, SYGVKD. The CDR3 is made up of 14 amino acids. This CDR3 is CAISSGTENEKLFF. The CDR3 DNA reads TGTGCCATCAGTTCCGGGACAGAGAATGAAAAACTGTTTTTT.

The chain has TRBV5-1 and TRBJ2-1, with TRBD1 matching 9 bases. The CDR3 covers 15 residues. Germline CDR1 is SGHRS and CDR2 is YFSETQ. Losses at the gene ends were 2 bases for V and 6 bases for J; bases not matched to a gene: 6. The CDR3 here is CASSLEGQGPNEQFF. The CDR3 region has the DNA TGCGCCAGCAGCTTAGAAGGACAGGGGCCCAATGAGCAGTTCTTC.

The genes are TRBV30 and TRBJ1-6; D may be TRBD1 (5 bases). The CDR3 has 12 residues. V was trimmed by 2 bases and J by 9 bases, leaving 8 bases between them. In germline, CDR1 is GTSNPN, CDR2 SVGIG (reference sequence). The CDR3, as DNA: TGTGCCTGGAGTACAGGCCTTTCACCCCTCCACTTT. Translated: CAWSTGLSPLHF. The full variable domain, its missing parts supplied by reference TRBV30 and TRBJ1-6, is SQTIHQWPATLVQPVGSPLSLECTVEGTSNPNLYWYRQAAGRGLQLLFYSVGIGQISSEVPQNLSASRPQDRQFILSSKKLLLSDSGFYLCAWSTGLSPLHFGNGTRLTVT.

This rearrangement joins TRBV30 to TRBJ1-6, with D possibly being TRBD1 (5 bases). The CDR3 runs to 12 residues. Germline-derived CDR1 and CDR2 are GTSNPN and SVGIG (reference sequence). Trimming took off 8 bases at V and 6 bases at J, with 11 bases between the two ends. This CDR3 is CAGGVSNSPLHF. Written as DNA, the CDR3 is TGTGCCGGGGGGGTCAGTAATTCACCCCTCCACTTT.

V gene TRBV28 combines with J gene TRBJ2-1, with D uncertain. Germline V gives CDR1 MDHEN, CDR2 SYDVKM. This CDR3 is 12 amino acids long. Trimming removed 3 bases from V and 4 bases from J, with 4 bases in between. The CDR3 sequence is CASSLGYNEQFF. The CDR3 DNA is TGTGCCAGCAGTTTGGGGTACAATGAGCAGTTCTTC.

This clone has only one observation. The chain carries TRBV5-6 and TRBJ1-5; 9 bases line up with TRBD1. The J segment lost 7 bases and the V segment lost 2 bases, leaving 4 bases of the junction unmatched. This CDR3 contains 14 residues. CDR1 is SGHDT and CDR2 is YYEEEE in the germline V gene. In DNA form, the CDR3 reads TGTGCCAGCAGCTTAGGGACAGGGAACCAGCCCCAGCATTTT. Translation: CASSLGTGNQPQHF.